This entry lists 23 T cell receptor beta chains sequenced from one sample in a study of OX40 agonist ivuxolimab in advanced cancers. The repertoire was sequenced with immunoSEQ multiplex PCR; TCRdb's copy has only in-frame clones and lacks some. The top ten clones hold around 20% of a sample with tens of thousands of clones, 80% to 95% of them seen once. The starting material was CD4+ or CD8+ T cells sorted from blood, obtained in a trial of the OX40 agonist ivuxolimab. Receptor source: an adult with an advanced solid tumor such as melanoma, head and neck, liver or kidney cancer.

V gene TRBV27 combines with J gene TRBJ2-1; D is unclear. The CDR3 consists of 12 residues. Germline loops: CDR1 MNHEY, CDR2 SMNVEV (reference sequence). With 6 bases removed from V and 6 bases from J, the gap between germline ends came to 9 bases. Here the CDR3 reads CASRTTFNEQFF. The CDR3, as DNA: TGTGCCAGCAGGACAACTTTCAATGAGCAGTTCTTC.

This rearrangement joins TRBV2 to TRBJ1-1, with D possibly being TRBD1 (5 bases). Trimming cost V 7 bases and J 1 base, with 10 bases left between them. The CDR3 is 13 amino acids. Germline assignment: CDR1 SNHLY and CDR2 FYNNEI. The DNA of the CDR3 is TGTGCCAGCAAATTCGGGGGGAACACTGAAGCTTTCTTT. It specifies CASKFGGNTEAFF. The whole variable domain, remainder taken from reference TRBV2 and TRBJ1-1, is EPEVTQTPSHQVTQMGQEVILRCVPISNHLYFYWYRQILGQKVEFLVSFYNNEISEKSEIFDDQFSVERPDGSNFTLKIRSTKLEDSAMYFCASKFGGNTEAFFGQGTRLTVV.

J is TRBJ2-7 and V is TRBV20-1; D ambiguous. This CDR3 is built from 11 residues. V gave up 1 base and J gave up 7 bases, with 8 bases separating them. Germline values: CDR1 DFQATT, CDR2 SNEGSKA (reference sequence). The CDR3 DNA reads as TGCAGTGCTAGAGTCGTGGCTGAGCAGTACTTC. Protein sequence: CSARVVAEQYF.

This chain links TRBV4-1 with TRBJ2-7, with 8 bases matching TRBD1. Germline CDR1 reads MGHRA; CDR2 reads YSYEKL. The CDR3 has 15 amino acids. The trim removed 4 bases at V and 4 bases at J, leaving 9 bases unmatched. For the CDR3, the DNA is TGCGCCAGCAGCCCCCTTATATACAGGGGGTACGAGCAGTACTTC. Protein: CASSPLIYRGYEQYF.

The CDR3 region has the DNA TGTGCCAGCAGCTCGCGGACGGACTTGAAAGCTTTCTTT. Translated: CASSSRTDLKAFF. The V and J genes are TRBV9 and TRBJ1-1; D ambiguous. V lost 4 bases to trimming and J lost 9 bases, with 16 bases between them. CDR1 SGDLS and CDR2 YYNGEE come from the germline V gene. The CDR3 has 13 amino acids.

The gene calls are TRBV7-9 and TRBJ2-3; 7 nucleotides align to TRBD2. J gave up 2 bases and V 5 bases, and 10 bases lay outside the gene matches. Germline CDR1 SEHNR, CDR2 FQNEAQ (reference sequence). This CDR3 comprises 16 residues. The chain's CDR3 is CASSPTGGQSTDTQYF. Here the CDR3 DNA reads TGTGCCAGCAGCCCAACGGGGGGTCAGTCCACAGATACGCAGTATTTT.

The chain recombines TRBV7-3 with TRBJ1-5; maybe TRBD1 (6 bases). Germline CDR1 and CDR2: SGHTA and FQGTGA. The CDR3 covers 17 residues. The V and J ends lost 4 bases and 5 bases respectively, with 21 bases between them. The CDR3 sequence is CASSSGGRGFDHQPQHF. DNA of the CDR3: TGTGCCAGCAGCTCCGGCGGCAGGGGTTTTGATCATCAGCCCCAGCATTTT.

The CDR3 coding sequence is TGTGCCAGCAGGGTCCAGGGGTCTGAGCAGTTCTTC. Translated, it gives CASRVQGSEQFF. V is TRBV27 and J is TRBJ2-1, with D possibly being TRBD1 (6 bases). The CDR3 totals 12 residues. V lost 6 bases and J lost 9, with 12 bases in between. Germline assignment: CDR1 MNHEY and CDR2 SMNVEV (reference sequence).

The chain combines TRBV14 with TRBJ2-1; D not certain. The germline V gene encodes CDR1 SGHDN and CDR2 FVKESK. V shed 1 base and J shed 6 bases, with 4 bases lying between them. CDR3 size: 12 residues. Here the CDR3 DNA reads TGTGCCAGCAGCCAAGTGGTCAATGAGCAGTTCTTC. Protein sequence: CASSQVVNEQFF.

This chain connects TRBV5-6 to TRBJ2-7; TRBD1 aligns across 9 bases. Trimming at V came to 2 bases and at J to 0 bases, leaving 3 bases not matched to a gene. The length of the CDR3 is 15 residues. Germline V gene sequence: CDR1 SGHDT, CDR2 YYEEEE. The CDR3 loop is CASSFGTGSSYEQYF. The CDR3 DNA reads TGTGCCAGCAGCTTCGGGACAGGGAGCTCCTACGAGCAGTACTTC.

This clone was observed many times. This rearrangement joins TRBV6-4 to TRBJ2-1; no definite D call. Germline V gives CDR1 MRHNA, CDR2 SNTAGT. CDR3 length equals 16 residues. Trimming removed 0 bases from V and 0 bases from J, with 9 bases in between. The CDR3 loop reads CASSDSQASSYNEQFF. CDR3 bases: TGTGCCAGCAGTGACTCGCAGGCCAGCTCCTACAATGAGCAGTTCTTC.

This chain joins TRBV13 and TRBJ2-3; weak D call: TRBD1 (6 bases). CDR3 length equals 16 residues. The germline V and J ends were trimmed by 3 bases and 0 bases, with 13 bases remaining between them. The germline V gene encodes CDR1 PRHDT and CDR2 FYEKMQ (reference sequence). The CDR3 nucleotides are TGTGCCAGCAGCTTCCGACAGGACCTAAGCACAGATACGCAGTATTTT. Translating it yields CASSFRQDLSTDTQYF.

The chain has TRBV5-1 and TRBJ1-4; D might be TRBD1 (5 bases). V was clipped by 3 bases and J by 8 bases, with 17 bases between them. Germline values: CDR1 SGHRS, CDR2 YFSETQ. The CDR3 contains 15 residues. The CDR3 reads CASSSPGTAPEKLFF. The DNA for the CDR3 is TGCGCCAGCAGCTCGCCCGGGACCGCGCCCGAAAAACTGTTTTTT.

The chain uses TRBV15 and TRBJ2-5; no firm D call. This CDR3 has 13 amino acids. The V end lost 3 bases, the J end lost 1 base, and 6 bases lay between the germline ends. Germline loops: CDR1 LNHNV, CDR2 YYDKDF (reference sequence). CDR3 loop: CATSREIQETQYF. The CDR3 DNA reads TGTGCCACCAGCAGGGAGATCCAAGAGACCCAGTACTTC.

This sequence joins TRBV29-1 and TRBJ2-7; 7 nucleotides agree with TRBD1. Trimming took 6 bases from V and 2 from J; bases not matched to a gene: 7. The CDR3 totals 13 residues. The germline gives CDR1 SQVTM, CDR2 ANQGSEA. This chain's CDR3 is CSVLTGRTYEQYF. CDR3 DNA: TGCAGCGTCCTGACAGGGAGAACCTACGAGCAGTACTTC.

The V call is TRBV29-1, the J call TRBJ2-2; D gene unclear. CDR3 length: 12 residues. V lost 6 bases, J lost 4 bases, and 9 bases lay in between. Germline assignment: CDR1 SQVTM and CDR2 ANQGSEA. CDR3 coding DNA: TGCAGCGTAAGACCAGGCACCGGGGAGCTGTTTTTT. It is translated as CSVRPGTGELFF.

J is TRBJ2-1 and V is TRBV7-9; D not certain. CDR1 is SEHNR and CDR2 is FQNEAQ in the germline V gene (reference sequence). CDR3 length: 17 residues. The V end was cut by 3 bases, the J end by 0 bases, with 15 bases between. The CDR3 nucleotides are TGTGCCAGCAGCTTCTTGGGGATAGCCAGCTCCTACAATGAGCAGTTCTTC. Translating it yields CASSFLGIASSYNEQFF.

The chain uses TRBV7-9 and TRBJ1-3; 9 positions match TRBD1. CDR3 size: 15 residues. The germline CDR1 and CDR2 sequences are SEHNR and FQNEAQ (reference sequence). With 4 bases clipped from V and 4 bases from J, the junction kept 5 bases outside the gene matches. The CDR3 reads CASSSLGQGGNTIYF. The CDR3 DNA is TGTGCCAGCAGCTCACTGGGACAGGGCGGAAACACCATATATTTT.

This clone occurred once. V is TRBV6-5 and J is TRBJ2-1; D is unresolved. V lost 0 bases to trimming and J lost 8 bases, with 8 bases between them. Germline V gives CDR1 MNHEY, CDR2 SVGAGI. This CDR3 has 13 residues. CDR3 DNA: TGTGCCAGCAGTTACTCCGACGGGTATGAGCAGTTCTTC. Its protein product is CASSYSDGYEQFF.

The chain links TRBV5-4 to TRBJ1-2, with D possibly matching TRBD1 (6 bases). The CDR3 is made up of 14 amino acids. Germline V CDR1 and CDR2: SGHNT, YYREEE (reference sequence). Trimming cost V 4 bases and J 7 bases, with 17 bases left between them. CDR3 nucleotide sequence: TGTGCCAGCAGCCTTGAGGTACAGGGCGGTGGCTACACCTTC. It encodes CASSLEVQGGGYTF.

The chain links TRBV5-1 to TRBJ2-7, with TRBD1 identical over 7 bases. The CDR3 is 15 amino acids. V was clipped by 4 bases and J by 0 bases; unmatched bases: 7. Germline-derived CDR1 and CDR2 are SGHRS and YFSETQ. The CDR3 region is CASSLGTASSYEQYF. CDR3 nucleotide sequence: TGCGCCAGCAGCCTGGGGACAGCAAGCTCCTACGAGCAGTACTTC.

The rearrangement joins TRBV4-1 to TRBJ1-6, with TRBD1 matching over 7 bases. CDR1 is MGHRA, CDR2 YSYEKL, per germline. The junction had 8 bases not matched to a gene; V was cut back by 5 bases and J by 7 bases. The CDR3 loop spans 15 amino acids. The CDR3, as DNA: TGCGCCAGCAGCTCACGGACAGGAGTAAATTCACCCCTCCACTTT. Amino acids: CASSSRTGVNSPLHF.

CDR3 in amino acids: CSPYPGVTEAFF. As DNA, the CDR3 is TGCAGCCCATACCCGGGGGTCACTGAAGCTTTCTTT. The J gene is TRBJ1-1, the V gene TRBV29-1; a weak D match, TRBD1 (5 bases). Germline V gene lookup returns CDR1 SQVTM and CDR2 ANQGSEA. The CDR3 spans 12 residues. Trimming shortened V by 8 bases and J by 4 bases, and 14 bases separated the two germline ends.